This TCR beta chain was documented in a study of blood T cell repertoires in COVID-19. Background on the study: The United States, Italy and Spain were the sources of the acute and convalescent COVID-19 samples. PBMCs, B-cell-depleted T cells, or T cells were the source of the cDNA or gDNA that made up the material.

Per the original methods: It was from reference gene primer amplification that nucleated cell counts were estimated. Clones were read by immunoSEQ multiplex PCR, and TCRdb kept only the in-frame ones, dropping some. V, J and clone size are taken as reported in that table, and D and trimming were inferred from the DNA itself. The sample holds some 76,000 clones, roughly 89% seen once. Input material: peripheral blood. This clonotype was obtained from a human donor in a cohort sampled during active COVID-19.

CDR3 DNA: TGTGCCAGCAGCTTAGGACAGGGTCTGGTTGGAAACACCATATATTTT. Translating gives CASSLGQGLVGNTIYF. The J gene is TRBJ1-3, the V gene TRBV7-2, with 7 bases aligning to TRBD1. The germline V gene encodes CDR1 SGHTA and CDR2 FQGNSA. The CDR3 has 16 residues. The V gene end was trimmed by 1 base and the J gene end by 3 bases; junction bases not matched to a gene: 6.